This T cell receptor beta chain was captured in a study of molecular identifiers for immune sequencing clone quantification. Sorting selected naive CD8 T cells with a CD8+CD4-CCR7+CD45RA+ phenotype. Each CDR3 protein is one row after TCRdb ran MiXCR on the PCR reads. The profile shows 97,000 or so distinct CDR3 sequences, approximately 25% of them singletons. Trimming pared 4 bases from V and 4 bases from J, leaving 29 bases between. The CDR3 runs to 19 residues. CDR1 MNHEY and CDR2 SMNVEV come from the germline V gene (reference sequence). The receptor was isolated from a human donor in good health. Some libraries in this study had Jurkat cell RNA spiked in. Input material: naive CD8+ T cells from blood, with Jurkat cell RNA spiked in. Stated subset: FACS-sorted CD8+CD4-CCR7+CD45RA+ naive T cells. This sequence joins TRBV27 and TRBJ2-7; either TRBD1 or TRBD2 may supply D (7 bases each). The CDR3 protein is CASSSIWGGGDFPGYEQYF. The CDR3 DNA reads TGTGCCAGCAGTTCCATCTGGGGAGGGGGCGACTTCCCGGGGTACGAGCAGTACTTC.